These T cell receptor beta chains were read from a single sample in a study of blood T cell repertoires in COVID-19. Assay: immunoSEQ multiplex PCR; the TCRdb copy retains only in-frame clones and omits some. The sample lists about 200,000 clones, 89% occurring once. Specimen: PBMCs or T cells enriched from blood (not recorded which). The receptors here all came from a woman younger than 35 who had recovered from COVID-19. The CDR3 runs from the conserved cysteine through the conserved F or W. The D gene is left open where the match is weak. Size tells how often a clone was seen (once, few, many) or the class of an expanded clone, and some rows leave it out.

TRBJ2-5	.	TRBV18	.	TGTGCCAGCTCACCACCTTCAGGGTTGATGGAGACCCAGTACTTC	CASSPPSGLMETQYF
TRBJ1-2	.	TRBV3-1/TRBV3-2	.	TGTGCCAGCAGCCGTCAGGGCTCTGGCTACACCTTC	CASSRQGSGYTF
TRBJ1-5	TRBD1	TRBV7-9	.	TGTGCCAGCAGCGAAGGGGGCGCCTTGTGGGATCAGCCCCAGCATTTT	CASSEGGALWDQPQHF
TRBJ2-3	TRBD2	TRBV9	.	TGTGCCAGCAGCAAGCTCGGGACTAGCGGTCCCGTAGATACGCAGTATTTT	CASSKLGTSGPVDTQYF
TRBJ1-1	.	TRBV2	.	TGTGCCAGCAGTGCTCAGATGAACACTGAAGCTTTCTTT	CASSAQMNTEAFF
TRBJ2-1	.	TRBV6-4	few	TGTGCCAGCAGTGACTCGAATTGGGGGGGCGTCGGTGAGCAGTTCTTC	CASSDSNWGGVGEQFF
TRBJ1-3	.	TRBV30	.	TGTGCCTGGGGAGCTCGGAACACCATATATTTT	CAWGARNTIYF
TRBJ1-1	.	TRBV29-1	.	TGCAGCGTTGAATTGCAGGGGAAGAACACTGAAGCTTTCTTT	CSVELQGKNTEAFF
TRBJ1-5	TRBD1	TRBV12-3/TRBV12-4	.	TGTGCCAGCAGGAAACAGGGGACGCAGCCCCAGCATTTT	CASRKQGTQPQHF
TRBJ1-1	.	TRBV6-5	few	TGTGCCAGCGCATTACAGAGTAACACTGAAGCTTTCTTT	CASALQSNTEAFF
TRBJ1-3	TRBD1	TRBV28	.	TGTGCCAGCAGTTTGTGGGGGACAGGGGGCTCAGGAAACACCATATATTTT	CASSLWGTGGSGNTIYF
TRBJ1-1	.	TRBV5-1	few	TGCGCCAGCGGACCCGGCGGGGGGAACACTGAAGCTTTCTTT	CASGPGGGNTEAFF
TRBJ2-7	TRBD1	TRBV28	.	TGTGCCAGTACAAGATTCGGGACAGGGAGAGACGAGCAGTACTTC	CASTRFGTGRDEQYF
TRBJ1-2	TRBD1	TRBV5-1	.	TGCGCCAGCAGCCCCCTTGGCGGATACAGGGGGGATGGCTACACCTTC	CASSPLGGYRGDGYTF
TRBJ2-7	.	TRBV28	.	TGTGCCAGCAGCCTTGGACAAAAGCAGTACTTC	CASSLGQKQYF
TRBJ1-5	TRBD1	TRBV6-5	.	TGTGCCAGCAGTTACGCAGCTGACAGGGATCAGCCCCAGCATTTT	CASSYAADRDQPQHF
TRBJ1-5	TRBD1	TRBV19	.	TGTGCCAGTAGTATAACAGGGGCCAATCAGCCCCAGCATTTT	CASSITGANQPQHF
TRBJ1-2	.	TRBV7-9	.	TGTGCCAGCAGCTTAGATGAGTACACCTTC	CASSLDEYTF
TRBJ1-1	.	TRBV4-1	few	TGCGCCAGCAGCCACCCGGACAGCCGGCAATTTGAAGCTTTCTTT	CASSHPDSRQFEAFF
TRBJ1-2	TRBD1	TRBV7-9	.	TGTGCCAGCAGCCGCGGCCGGACAGGGGGCAATGGCTACACCTTC	CASSRGRTGGNGYTF
TRBJ2-2	.	TRBV27	few	TGTGCCAGCAGTTTTGGCGGCGGGGAGCTGTTTTTT	CASSFGGGELFF
TRBJ1-6	.	TRBV11-2	.	TGTGCCAGCAGCTTCGGGGTTATTAATTCACCCCTCCACTTT	CASSFGVINSPLHF
TRBJ2-7	.	TRBV28	once	TGTGCCAGCAGTTCGACGGGGGATCCCTCAACTTCCTACGAGCAGTACTTC	CASSSTGDPSTSYEQYF
TRBJ2-7	.	TRBV30	.	TGTGCCTGGAGTCCCCAGGGGTGGGACGAGCAGTACTTC	CAWSPQGWDEQYF
TRBJ2-2	TRBD2	TRBV10-3	.	TGTGCCACTATAGCGGGGGGGAGGAACACCGGGGAGCTGTTTTTT	CATIAGGRNTGELFF
TRBJ2-3	.	TRBV28	.	TGTGCCAGCAGTTTGTCGGGTAGCACAGATACGCAGTATTTT	CASSLSGSTDTQYF
TRBJ2-5	TRBD1	TRBV9	.	TGTGCCAGCAGCTTACAGGGGGCACAAGAGACCCAGTACTTC	CASSLQGAQETQYF
TRBJ2-7	.	TRBV27	few	TGTGCCAGCAGCGCCGTGCGGGCCCCTGGGGTGCAGTACTTC	CASSAVRAPGVQYF
TRBJ1-4	.	TRBV18	.	TGTGCCAGCTCCTACCTACGGGACTCACCCTCCGAAAAACTGTTTTTT	CASSYLRDSPSEKLFF
TRBJ2-3	TRBD2	TRBV10-1	.	TGCGCCAGCAGGACCACGAACGATCCCAAGGAAGGTAGCGGGGGGCCCAGGTTTTCGCAGTATTTT	CASRTTNDPKEGSGGPRFSQYF
TRBJ2-3	.	TRBV9	.	TGTGCCAGCAGCGCTGAGGTTGATCCCTTCTTTAGCACAGATACGCAGTATTTT	CASSAEVDPFFSTDTQYF
TRBJ1-1	.	TRBV3-1/TRBV3-2	.	TGTGCCAGCAGCCCCAGTGGAGTGAACACTGAAGCTTTCTTT	CASSPSGVNTEAFF
TRBJ2-7	TRBD1	TRBV9	.	TGTGCCAGCAGTGTCGGACAGGGGGGTACCTACGAGCAGTACTTC	CASSVGQGGTYEQYF
TRBJ1-6	.	TRBV30	.	TGTGCCTGGAGGAGTAGTTCACCCCTCCACTTT	CAWRSSSPLHF
TRBJ1-2	.	TRBV6-1	.	TGTGCCAGCAGTGATCCGGGTCTTCTACGAAACTATGGCTACACCTTC	CASSDPGLLRNYGYTF
TRBJ2-5	.	TRBV7-9	.	TGTGCCAGCAGCTTACAGGGGAAAGAGACCCAGTACTTC	CASSLQGKETQYF
TRBJ1-4	TRBD1	TRBV18	.	TGTGCCAGCTCACTCACCATTGACAGGGACCCAACTAATGAAAAACTGTTTTTT	CASSLTIDRDPTNEKLFF
TRBJ1-6	.	TRBV4-2	.	TGTGCCAGCAGCCAAGGTGGGGCCATCTATAATTCACCCCTCCACTTT	CASSQGGAIYNSPLHF
TRBJ2-2	.	TRBV19	.	TGTGCCAGTAGTCTGGGGGGAGCGCAGGGGGAGCTGTTTTTT	CASSLGGAQGELFF
TRBJ2-7	.	TRBV6-6	.	TGTGCCAGCAGCAACCGGAGGGGAGGCTACGAGCAGTACTTC	CASSNRRGGYEQYF
TRBJ1-3	.	TRBV5-1	.	TGCGCCAGCAGAGCGGGCCGCTCTGGAAACACCATATATTTT	CASRAGRSGNTIYF
TRBJ1-1	.	TRBV29-1	.	TGCAGCGTTGGGGCACAGTTCTCGAACACTGAAGCTTTCTTT	CSVGAQFSNTEAFF
TRBJ1-1	TRBD1	TRBV18	.	TGTGCCAGCTCCCAGGGGGACGTCGGACGGAACACTGAAGCTTTCTTT	CASSQGDVGRNTEAFF
TRBJ2-7	.	TRBV6-1	.	TGTGCCAGCAGTGAAGTCGCGGGCTATAGCTCCTACGAGCAGTACTTC	CASSEVAGYSSYEQYF
TRBJ2-1	TRBD2	TRBV10-3	once	TGTGCCATCAGTGGTGGCCGGGGGGTATCCTACAATGAGCAGTTCTTC	CAISGGRGVSYNEQFF
TRBJ2-1	.	TRBV19	once	TGTGCCAGTAGTACTCGGGGTACCGAGCAGTTCTTC	CASSTRGTEQFF
TRBJ1-1	TRBD1	TRBV7-9	few	TGTGCCAGCAGCTTAGAAGGACAGGGGTTATTGAACACTGAAGCTTTCTTT	CASSLEGQGLLNTEAFF
TRBJ1-2	.	TRBV7-9	once	TGTGCCAGCAGCTTAATAGATGGCTACACCTTC	CASSLIDGYTF
TRBJ2-7	TRBD2	TRBV29-1	.	TGCAGCGTGAAGGGACTAGCGACCCACGAGCAGTACTTC	CSVKGLATHEQYF